The 27 T cell receptor beta chains listed next were all sequenced from one sample in a study of control samples from healthy donors and cancer patients. Here immunoSEQ multiplex PCR was the method, and the copy in TCRdb shows in-frame clones only, minus some. The repertoire includes 150,000 to 200,000 clones, 91% of them detected once, and around 2% sits in the top ten. The sequencing sample was made of blood. The receptor set was obtained from a woman between 40 and 55 years old in good health.

The count of this clone is one. The J gene is TRBJ2-3, the V gene TRBV2; 11 nucleotides align to TRBD2. CDR1 is SNHLY and CDR2 is FYNNEI in the germline V gene. The CDR3 length is 15 residues. J gave up 4 bases and V 6 bases, and 6 bases lay outside the gene matches. CDR3 amino acids: CASRLLAGDPDTQYF. The CDR3 DNA is TGTGCCAGCAGATTACTAGCGGGGGATCCAGATACGCAGTATTTT.

The chain joins TRBV7-2 to TRBJ1-2; 11 nucleotides align to TRBD1. CDR1 SGHTA and CDR2 FQGNSA come from the germline V gene. Trimming removed 1 base from V and 0 bases from J; junction bases left unmatched: 7. This CDR3 spans 18 amino acids. This CDR3 is CASSLGPGQGGPNYGYTF. Written as DNA, the CDR3 is TGTGCCAGCAGCTTAGGGCCGGGACAGGGGGGCCCTAACTATGGCTACACCTTC. The whole variable domain, filled in from reference TRBV7-2 and TRBJ1-2, reads GAGVSQSPSNKVTEKGKDVELRCDPISGHTALYWYRQSLGQGLEFLIYFQGNSAPDKSGLPSDRFSAERTGGSVSTLTIQRTQQEDSAVYLCASSLGPGQGGPNYGYTFGSGTRLTVV.

This chain links TRBV11-2 with TRBJ1-1; TRBD1 is a possible D gene (5 bases). Per germline, CDR1 SGHAT and CDR2 FQNNGV. The CDR3 consists of 13 residues. Deletions cut 6 bases from V and 7 bases from J, with 15 bases between. The CDR3 DNA reads TGTGCCAGCAGTAAGCCCGGGGGTGTTGAAGCTTTCTTT. Its translation: CASSKPGGVEAFF. The full variable domain, rest sourced from reference TRBV11-2 and TRBJ1-1, is EAGVAQSPRYKIIEKRQSVAFWCNPISGHATLYWYQQILGQGPKLLIQFQNNGVVDDSQLPKDRFSAERLKGVDSTLKIQPAKLEDSAVYLCASSKPGGVEAFFGQGTRLTVV.

This chain joins TRBV7-9 and TRBJ2-2, with 10 bases fitting TRBD2. Germline lookup yields CDR1 SEHNR and CDR2 FQNEAQ (reference sequence). There are 18 residues in the CDR3. The V segment lost 3 bases and the J segment 5 bases; nucleotides outside the gene matches: 12. Here the CDR3 DNA reads TGTGCCAGCAGCTTTTGGACTAGCGGTGCCACGGGGACCGGGGAGCTGTTTTTT. Protein: CASSFWTSGATGTGELFF.

With regard to this clone: Compared with germline, one end of the junction differs, possibly owing to a read error. The chain is built from TRBV18 and TRBJ2-7; D gene uncertain. From germline, CDR1 is KGHSH and CDR2 LQKENI. This CDR3 is 11 amino acids long. The CDR3 nucleotides read TGTGCCAGCTCACCCTCCGACGAGCAGTACTTC. Its translation: CASSPSDEQYF.

The V and J genes are TRBV5-1 and TRBJ1-1, with 9 bases lining up with TRBD1. Germline-derived CDR1 and CDR2 are SGHRS and YFSETQ. V trimming: 4 bases; J trimming: 4 bases; junction bases outside the gene matches: 5. This CDR3 is 14 amino acids long. The CDR3 loop is CASSPDRGSTEAFF. The CDR3 bases are TGCGCCAGCAGCCCCGACAGGGGGAGCACTGAAGCTTTCTTT. Variable domain in full (rest from reference TRBV5-1 and TRBJ1-1): KAGVTQTPRYLIKTRGQQVTLSCSPISGHRSVSWYQQTPGQGLQFLFEYFSETQRNKGNFPGRFSGRQFSNSRSEMNVSTLELGDSALYLCASSPDRGSTEAFFGQGTRLTVV.

The J gene is TRBJ1-4, the V gene TRBV7-9; 7 nucleotides agree with TRBD1. Germline loops: CDR1 SEHNR, CDR2 FQNEAQ (reference sequence). CDR3 length equals 14 residues. The trim removed 2 bases at V and 7 bases at J, leaving 4 bases unmatched. In DNA form, the CDR3 reads TGTGCCAGCAGCTTACTGCAGGGGGGTGAAAAACTGTTTTTT. Protein: CASSLLQGGEKLFF.

The V gene is TRBV24-1, the J gene TRBJ1-2; D may be TRBD1 (5 bases). The CDR3 covers 16 residues. Germline CDR1 and CDR2: KGHDR and SFDVKD. Trimming stripped 2 bases from V and 4 bases from J, with 16 bases between. The CDR3 DNA follows: TGTGCCACCAGTGATTCAAGGGAGGGGTCAAGCTATGGCTACACCTTC. This codes for CATSDSREGSSYGYTF.

The chain uses TRBV7-6 and TRBJ2-1; D not certain. Germline assignment: CDR1 SGHVS and CDR2 FNYEAQ. V lost 5 bases to trimming and J lost 2 bases, with 13 bases between them. The CDR3 is 15 amino acids. This chain's CDR3 is CASSQRGITYNEQFF. DNA for the CDR3: TGTGCCAGCAGCCAACGTGGGATAACCTACAATGAGCAGTTCTTC.

CDR3 loop: CASSPTGAAPNEKLFF. For the CDR3, the DNA is TGTGCCAGTAGCCCGACAGGGGCAGCCCCTAATGAAAAACTGTTTTTT. This chain uses TRBV19 with TRBJ1-4, with 8 bases matching TRBD1. The J segment lost 3 bases and the V segment lost 6 bases, leaving 9 bases of the junction unmatched. This CDR3 region has 16 residues. The germline V gene encodes CDR1 LNHDA and CDR2 SQIVND (reference sequence).

In nucleotides, the CDR3 is TGTGCCAGCAGCCAGAGTCCCAGGGCGAGCTCCTATAATTCACCCCTCCACTTT. Residues: CASSQSPRASSYNSPLHF. The chain combines TRBV3-1 (or the pseudogene TRBV3-2) with TRBJ1-6; D might be TRBD1 (5 bases). V gave up 3 bases and J gave up 0 bases, with 15 bases separating them. Germline CDR1 reads LGHDT; CDR2 reads YNNKEL (reference sequence). The CDR3 is 18 residues long.

The gene calls are TRBV5-1 and TRBJ1-3; no definite D call. CDR1 is SGHRS and CDR2 is YFSETQ in the germline V gene. This CDR3 region has 14 residues. The V end was cut by 3 bases, the J end by 4 bases, with 11 bases between. The CDR3, as DNA: TGCGCCAGCAGCTACGGGAGTTCAGGAAACACCATATATTTT. As protein: CASSYGSSGNTIYF.

This sequence joins TRBV20-1 and TRBJ2-7; 7 bases map to TRBD2. J was trimmed by 5 bases and V by 3 bases; bases with no gene match: 10. Germline CDR1 is DFQATT and CDR2 is SNEGSKA (reference sequence). CDR3 length equals 14 residues. The CDR3, as DNA: TGCAGTGCTAGTAGGACCCCCAGCGGGGACGAGCAGTACTTC. As protein: CSASRTPSGDEQYF.

The chain recombines TRBV11-3 with TRBJ2-1; 11 positions match TRBD2. The CDR3 has 16 amino acids. The J segment lost 8 bases and the V segment lost 1 base, leaving 7 bases of the junction unmatched. Germline V gives CDR1 SGHNT, CDR2 YENEEA. This CDR3 is CASSLGPSGGQDEQFF. In nucleotides, the CDR3 is TGTGCCAGCAGCTTAGGTCCTAGCGGGGGGCAGGATGAGCAGTTCTTC.

The V gene is TRBV5-6, the J gene TRBJ2-7; D not certain. There are 15 residues in the CDR3. Germline-derived CDR1 and CDR2 are SGHDT and YYEEEE. V shed 0 bases and J shed 4 bases, with 14 bases lying between them. CDR3 loop: CASSLGAALGYEQYF. The DNA of the CDR3 is TGTGCCAGCAGCTTGGGGGCTGCCCTTGGGTACGAGCAGTACTTC. Using reference TRBV5-6 and TRBJ2-7 for the parts outside the CDR3, the full variable domain is DAGVTQSPTHLIKTRGQQVTLRCSPKSGHDTVSWYQQALGQGPQFIFQYYEEEERQRGNFPDRFSGHQFPNYSSELNVNALLLGDSALYLCASSLGAALGYEQYFGPGTRLTVT.

The V gene is TRBV7-9, the J gene TRBJ1-1; D possibly corresponds to TRBD1 (6 bases). V was trimmed by 0 bases and J by 0 bases, leaving 8 bases between them. This CDR3 has 15 residues. In germline, CDR1 is SEHNR, CDR2 FQNEAQ (reference sequence). The CDR3 nucleotides read TGTGCCAGCAGCTTAGCCACAGGGTTGAACACTGAAGCTTTCTTT. It specifies CASSLATGLNTEAFF.

This rearrangement joins TRBV27 to TRBJ2-3, with TRBD2 identical over 8 bases. The germline V gene encodes CDR1 MNHEY and CDR2 SMNVEV (reference sequence). The CDR3 has 14 residues. The trim removed 5 bases at V and 8 bases at J, leaving 9 bases unmatched. CDR3 in amino acids: CASSLRGGVVTQYF. CDR3 bases: TGTGCCAGCAGTCTTCGGGGGGGGGTGGTTACGCAGTATTTT.

This clone appeared a single time. Here the CDR3 reads CASSTSRGGETQYF. The CDR3, as DNA: TGTGCCAGCAGTACGAGTAGGGGGGGGGAGACCCAGTACTTC. This sequence joins TRBV6-5 and TRBJ2-5; D possibly corresponds to TRBD2 (7 bases). Germline CDR1 and CDR2: MNHEY and SVGAGI. The CDR3 spans 14 residues. The ends were cut back, 5 bases at V and 5 bases at J, with 15 bases in the middle.

The rearrangement joins TRBV6-6 to TRBJ2-7; possibly TRBD2 for D (6 bases). Germline CDR1 and CDR2: MNHNY and SVGAGI (reference sequence). V was cut by 2 bases and J by 5 bases, with 13 bases left in between. The CDR3 is made up of 14 amino acids. The CDR3 nucleotides are TGTGCCAGCAGTTACACTAGCAGTCTCCACGAGCAGTACTTC. Its protein is CASSYTSSLHEQYF.

V usage is TRBV7-2 and J usage is TRBJ2-1; 9 bases are a match to TRBD2. The CDR3 consists of 17 residues. CDR1 and CDR2 from the germline V gene are SGHTA and FQGNSA. With V trimmed by 1 base and J by 6 bases, 10 bases remained unmatched. The CDR3 DNA reads TGTGCCAGCAGCTTAGACTCCTATGCGGGGGGGTTCAATGAGCAGTTCTTC. Translation: CASSLDSYAGGFNEQFF.

The chain links TRBV4-2 to TRBJ2-2; 10 nucleotides line up with TRBD1. The ends lost 8 bases at V and 3 bases at J; junction bases unmatched: 3. The CDR3 has 14 residues. Germline values: CDR1 LGHNA, CDR2 YNFKEQ. CDR3 sequence reads: CASLDRGHTGELFF. The CDR3 DNA reads TGTGCCAGCCTCGACAGGGGGCACACCGGGGAGCTGTTTTTT.

The J gene is TRBJ2-2, the V gene TRBV19, with D unresolved. Trimming shortened V by 6 bases and J by 6 bases, and 5 bases separated the two germline ends. The CDR3 runs to 11 residues. CDR1 and CDR2 from the germline V gene are LNHDA and SQIVND (reference sequence). CDR3 DNA: TGTGCCAGTAGCAATTCCGGGGAGCTGTTTTTT. Its translation is CASSNSGELFF.

This chain links TRBV27 with TRBJ1-5; weak D call: TRBD1 (6 bases). The CDR3 loop spans 14 amino acids. In germline, CDR1 is MNHEY, CDR2 SMNVEV (reference sequence). With 6 bases removed from V and 5 bases from J, the gap between germline ends came to 14 bases. The CDR3 nucleotides are TGTGCCAGCAGACCGGAGGGGGGGGATCAGCCCCAGCATTTT. This encodes CASRPEGGDQPQHF.

This chain connects TRBV19 to TRBJ1-5, with D possibly matching TRBD1 (5 bases). V dropped 7 bases and J dropped 0 bases, with 13 bases sitting between them. The CDR3 has 15 amino acids. Germline V lookup: CDR1 LNHDA, CDR2 SQIVND (reference sequence). CDR3 loop: CASMAGSNSNQPQHF. Written as DNA, the CDR3 is TGTGCCAGTATGGCAGGGTCTAATAGCAATCAGCCCCAGCATTTT. The variable domain in full, with the rest retrieved from reference TRBV19 and TRBJ1-5, is DGGITQSPKYLFRKEGQNVTLSCEQNLNHDAMYWYRQDPGQGLRLIYYSQIVNDFQKGDIAEGYSVSREKKESFPLTVTSAQKNPTAFYLCASMAGSNSNQPQHFGDGTRLSIL.

CDR3 loop: CASSLGDTGGALEQFF. CDR3 bases: TGCGCCAGCAGCTTGGGGGACACAGGGGGCGCCCTTGAGCAGTTCTTC. The gene calls are TRBV5-1 and TRBJ2-1; TRBD1 matches 9 bases. This CDR3 is built from 16 residues. Trimming at V came to 0 bases and at J to 9 bases, leaving 10 bases not matched to a gene. Germline-derived CDR1 and CDR2 are SGHRS and YFSETQ.

V usage is TRBV10-3 and J usage is TRBJ1-1, with D maybe TRBD1 (6 bases). The CDR3 spans 14 residues. Germline V gene lookup returns CDR1 ENHRY and CDR2 SYGVKD. Between the trimmed V and J ends, which lost 5 bases and 1 base, there was a span of 11 bases. CDR3 nucleotide sequence: TGTGCCATCAGTCGACAGGTGGGGAACACTGAAGCTTTCTTT. Protein: CAISRQVGNTEAFF.

Notes on this clone: The sample contains more than one DNA sequence encoding this CDR3. V is TRBV29-1 and J is TRBJ2-3; no clear D gene. CDR3 length equals 13 residues. V shed 4 bases and J shed 4 bases, with 12 bases lying between them. The germline gives CDR1 SQVTM, CDR2 ANQGSEA. The DNA of the CDR3 is TGCAGCGTTGGGTCCAGTGGCGCAGATACGCAGTATTTT. It yields the protein CSVGSSGADTQYF.